A selection of T cell receptor beta chains follows, all from one sample in a study of cytomegalovirus exposure and HLA in healthy donors. Only in-frame clones appear in the TCRdb table, and some are missing; sequencing was by immunoSEQ multiplex PCR. Of some 130,000 clones listed, 89% are singletons. Source material: PBMCs. Source of these receptors: a woman between 18 and 29 years old in good health and CMV-seronegative. Both conserved end residues are part of each CDR3. The D gene is left open where the match is weak. Clone size is given for some rows only: seen once, a few or many times, or a class if the clone is expanded.

cdr3_length: 19; j_call: TRBJ2-7; clone_size: .; d_call: TRBD2; v_call: TRBV7-9; cdr3_aa: CASSSPFSDRGVSSYEQYF; cdr3_nt: TGTGCCAGCAGCTCTCCGTTCTCGGACCGGGGGGTAAGCTCCTACGAGCAGTACTTC
cdr3_length: 14; j_call: TRBJ1-1; clone_size: .; d_call: TRBD1; v_call: TRBV5-6; cdr3_aa: CASSVDRVRTEAFF; cdr3_nt: TGTGCCAGCAGCGTGGACAGGGTACGCACTGAAGCTTTCTTT
cdr3_length: 18; j_call: TRBJ1-3; clone_size: .; d_call: TRBD1; v_call: TRBV5-8; cdr3_aa: CASSFRQGLRSSGNTIYF; cdr3_nt: TGTGCCAGCAGCTTTAGACAGGGGTTAAGGAGCTCTGGAAACACCATATATTTT
cdr3_length: 14; j_call: TRBJ1-6; clone_size: .; d_call: TRBD1; v_call: TRBV5-1; cdr3_aa: CASSPDRLRSPLHF; cdr3_nt: TGCGCCAGCAGCCCGGACAGGTTACGGTCACCCCTCCACTTT
cdr3_length: 17; j_call: TRBJ1-2; clone_size: .; d_call: TRBD1; v_call: TRBV15; cdr3_aa: CATSGFYRGRKVDGYTF; cdr3_nt: TGTGCCACCTCAGGGTTTTACAGGGGGCGAAAAGTTGATGGCTACACCTTC
cdr3_length: 15; j_call: TRBJ1-3; clone_size: .; d_call: .; v_call: TRBV25-1; cdr3_aa: CASSEWDLEGNTIYF; cdr3_nt: TGTGCCAGCAGTGAATGGGACTTAGAAGGAAACACCATATATTTT
cdr3_length: 13; j_call: TRBJ2-5; clone_size: .; d_call: .; v_call: TRBV19; cdr3_aa: CASSRGLAETQYF; cdr3_nt: TGTGCCAGTAGTCGGGGATTAGCGGAGACCCAGTACTTC
cdr3_length: 15; j_call: TRBJ2-2; clone_size: .; d_call: TRBD2; v_call: TRBV19; cdr3_aa: CASSFRRGATGELFF; cdr3_nt: TGTGCCAGTAGTTTCCGGCGGGGGGCCACCGGGGAGCTGTTTTTT
cdr3_length: 14; j_call: TRBJ1-5; clone_size: .; d_call: TRBD1; v_call: TRBV2; cdr3_aa: CASSEGQGEQPQHF; cdr3_nt: TGTGCCAGCAGTGAGGGACAGGGTGAACAGCCCCAGCATTTT
cdr3_length: 13; j_call: TRBJ1-1; clone_size: .; d_call: .; v_call: TRBV11-2; cdr3_aa: CASSLGLGTEAFF; cdr3_nt: TGTGCCAGCAGCTTGGGGCTGGGCACTGAAGCTTTCTTT
cdr3_length: 14; j_call: TRBJ1-2; clone_size: .; d_call: TRBD1; v_call: TRBV5-1; cdr3_aa: CASSLGQGDYGYTF; cdr3_nt: TGCGCCAGCAGCTTGGGCCAGGGGGACTATGGCTACACCTTC
cdr3_length: 16; j_call: TRBJ2-7; clone_size: .; d_call: .; v_call: TRBV9; cdr3_aa: CASSPTSKLSSYEQYF; cdr3_nt: TGTGCCAGCAGCCCGACTAGTAAATTGAGCTCCTACGAGCAGTACTTC
cdr3_length: 16; j_call: TRBJ2-3; clone_size: .; d_call: TRBD2; v_call: TRBV10-1; cdr3_aa: CASSEGTSGFTDTQYF; cdr3_nt: TGCGCCAGCAGTGAGGGGACTAGCGGGTTCACAGATACGCAGTATTTT
cdr3_length: 16; j_call: TRBJ2-3; clone_size: .; d_call: .; v_call: TRBV18; cdr3_aa: CASSPPESRVPDTQYF; cdr3_nt: TGTGCCAGCTCACCCCCCGAGAGTCGGGTGCCTGATACGCAGTATTTT
cdr3_length: 14; j_call: TRBJ1-1; clone_size: .; d_call: TRBD1; v_call: TRBV2; cdr3_aa: CASSDQGAGTEAFF; cdr3_nt: TGTGCCAGCAGTGATCAGGGGGCCGGGACTGAAGCTTTCTTT
cdr3_length: 15; j_call: TRBJ2-7; clone_size: once; d_call: TRBD1; v_call: TRBV11-2; cdr3_aa: CASSPQGQGLYEQYF; cdr3_nt: TGTGCCAGCAGCCCCCAAGGACAGGGGTTATACGAGCAGTACTTC
cdr3_length: 14; j_call: TRBJ1-1; clone_size: .; d_call: .; v_call: TRBV5-4; cdr3_aa: CASSLEFGITEAFF; cdr3_nt: TGTGCCAGCAGCTTGGAGTTCGGGATCACTGAAGCTTTCTTT
cdr3_length: 15; j_call: TRBJ1-5; clone_size: .; d_call: .; v_call: TRBV6-5; cdr3_aa: CASSSDGRSNQPQHF; cdr3_nt: TGTGCCAGCAGTTCCGACGGGAGAAGCAATCAGCCCCAGCATTTT
cdr3_length: 14; j_call: TRBJ2-2; clone_size: .; d_call: .; v_call: TRBV6-4; cdr3_aa: CASRSLANTGELFF; cdr3_nt: TGTGCCAGCAGATCCCTCGCGAACACCGGGGAGCTGTTTTTT
cdr3_length: 11; j_call: TRBJ2-7; clone_size: .; d_call: .; v_call: TRBV20-1; cdr3_aa: CSAGEPYEQYF; cdr3_nt: TGCAGTGCGGGCGAGCCCTACGAGCAGTACTTC
cdr3_length: 14; j_call: TRBJ1-6; clone_size: .; d_call: .; v_call: TRBV5-8; cdr3_aa: CASSPDRINSPLHF; cdr3_nt: TGTGCCAGCAGTCCCGACAGAATCAATTCACCCCTCCACTTT
cdr3_length: 14; j_call: TRBJ2-5; clone_size: .; d_call: .; v_call: TRBV5-1; cdr3_aa: CASTRGSNQETQYF; cdr3_nt: TGCGCCAGCACCCGGGGGTCCAACCAAGAGACCCAGTACTTC
cdr3_length: 12; j_call: TRBJ1-4; clone_size: few; d_call: .; v_call: TRBV5-1; cdr3_aa: CASSLRDEKLFF; cdr3_nt: TGCGCCAGCAGCTTACGGGATGAAAAACTGTTTTTT
cdr3_length: 15; j_call: TRBJ2-1; clone_size: few; d_call: .; v_call: TRBV4-1; cdr3_aa: CASSQGHQRYDEQFF; cdr3_nt: TGCGCCAGCAGCCAGGGCCACCAGCGGTACGATGAGCAGTTCTTC
cdr3_length: 16; j_call: TRBJ2-1; clone_size: once; d_call: TRBD2; v_call: TRBV28; cdr3_aa: CASSSLAGDTYNEQFF; cdr3_nt: TGTGCCAGCAGCTCCTTAGCGGGGGACACCTACAATGAGCAGTTCTTC
cdr3_length: 15; j_call: TRBJ2-7; clone_size: .; d_call: .; v_call: TRBV4-1; cdr3_aa: CASSLASGGAYEQYF; cdr3_nt: TGCGCCAGCAGCCTGGCTTCGGGCGGGGCCTACGAGCAGTACTTC
cdr3_length: 12; j_call: TRBJ1-1; clone_size: .; d_call: .; v_call: TRBV7-9; cdr3_aa: CASSLNGMEAFF; cdr3_nt: TGTGCCAGCAGCTTAAACGGGATGGAAGCTTTCTTT
cdr3_length: 16; j_call: TRBJ1-6; clone_size: .; d_call: TRBD1; v_call: TRBV5-8; cdr3_aa: CASSLGQGAWNSPLHF; cdr3_nt: TGTGCCAGCAGCTTGGGACAGGGGGCCTGGAATTCACCCCTCCACTTT
cdr3_length: 16; j_call: TRBJ2-7; clone_size: .; d_call: .; v_call: TRBV23-1; cdr3_aa: CASSHPGAGWVYEQYF; cdr3_nt: TGCGCCAGCAGTCATCCCGGGGCGGGGTGGGTCTACGAGCAGTACTTC
cdr3_length: 13; j_call: TRBJ2-3; clone_size: once; d_call: .; v_call: TRBV7-2; cdr3_aa: CASSLGLRDTQYF; cdr3_nt: TGTGCCAGCAGCTTAGGGTTGCGAGATACGCAGTATTTT
cdr3_length: 14; j_call: TRBJ1-5; clone_size: .; d_call: .; v_call: TRBV27; cdr3_aa: CASSTHSSNQPQHF; cdr3_nt: TGTGCCAGCAGTACCCACAGTAGCAATCAGCCCCAGCATTTT
cdr3_length: 14; j_call: TRBJ1-2; clone_size: few; d_call: .; v_call: TRBV6-5; cdr3_aa: CASSYSGGSNGYTF; cdr3_nt: TGTGCCAGCAGTTACTCCGGGGGTAGTAATGGCTACACCTTC
cdr3_length: 14; j_call: TRBJ1-4; clone_size: .; d_call: .; v_call: TRBV9; cdr3_aa: CASSGQGLGEKLFF; cdr3_nt: TGTGCCAGCAGCGGGCAGGGTTTGGGTGAAAAACTGTTTTTT
cdr3_length: 15; j_call: TRBJ1-2; clone_size: .; d_call: .; v_call: TRBV6-5; cdr3_aa: CASSPAIDTGYGYTF; cdr3_nt: TGTGCCAGCAGCCCCGCCATTGATACGGGCTATGGCTACACCTTC
cdr3_length: 16; j_call: TRBJ1-4; clone_size: .; d_call: .; v_call: TRBV5-1; cdr3_aa: CASSLSGGAGGEKLFF; cdr3_nt: TGCGCCAGCAGCTTGTCTGGGGGGGCCGGGGGTGAAAAACTGTTTTTT
cdr3_length: 12; j_call: TRBJ2-1; clone_size: .; d_call: .; v_call: TRBV7-9; cdr3_aa: CASRQGGNEQFF; cdr3_nt: TGTGCCAGCAGGCAGGGAGGCAATGAGCAGTTCTTC
cdr3_length: 13; j_call: TRBJ1-1; clone_size: .; d_call: .; v_call: TRBV5-4; cdr3_aa: CASSPGHYTEAFF; cdr3_nt: TGTGCCAGCAGTCCTGGACACTACACTGAAGCTTTCTTT
cdr3_length: 16; j_call: TRBJ2-7; clone_size: .; d_call: .; v_call: TRBV6-5; cdr3_aa: CASSLEGGAGTYEQYF; cdr3_nt: TGTGCCAGCAGTTTAGAGGGGGGGGCGGGGACCTACGAGCAGTACTTC
cdr3_length: 17; j_call: TRBJ2-7; clone_size: .; d_call: TRBD1; v_call: TRBV23-1; cdr3_aa: CASSPSPGGNSPKEQYF; cdr3_nt: TGCGCCAGCAGTCCCTCTCCAGGGGGCAACTCTCCCAAGGAGCAGTACTTC
cdr3_length: 18; j_call: TRBJ2-5; clone_size: .; d_call: TRBD2; v_call: TRBV5-1; cdr3_aa: CASSLVGTLAGVGETQYF; cdr3_nt: TGCGCCAGCAGCTTGGTGGGAACACTAGCGGGGGTCGGGGAGACCCAGTACTTC
cdr3_length: 13; j_call: TRBJ1-2; clone_size: few; d_call: .; v_call: TRBV4-1; cdr3_aa: CASSRRQRKDYTF; cdr3_nt: TGCGCCAGCAGCCGCCGACAGAGGAAAGACTACACCTTC
cdr3_length: 16; j_call: TRBJ2-1; clone_size: .; d_call: .; v_call: TRBV6-6; cdr3_aa: CASRFDRGSSYNEQFF; cdr3_nt: TGTGCCAGCCGTTTTGACCGGGGGAGCTCCTACAATGAGCAGTTCTTC
cdr3_length: 14; j_call: TRBJ1-2; clone_size: .; d_call: .; v_call: TRBV7-6; cdr3_aa: CASSPWTVLGGYTF; cdr3_nt: TGTGCCAGCAGCCCCTGGACAGTTCTGGGTGGCTACACCTTC
cdr3_length: 13; j_call: TRBJ1-1; clone_size: .; d_call: .; v_call: TRBV18; cdr3_aa: CASSQQINTEAFF; cdr3_nt: TGTGCCAGCTCACAACAGATAAACACTGAAGCTTTCTTT
cdr3_length: 15; j_call: TRBJ1-1; clone_size: .; d_call: TRBD1; v_call: TRBV13; cdr3_aa: CASSSYGQGRYEAFF; cdr3_nt: TGTGCCAGCAGCTCTTACGGACAGGGCCGATATGAAGCTTTCTTT
cdr3_length: 15; j_call: TRBJ2-6; clone_size: once; d_call: .; v_call: TRBV5-1; cdr3_aa: CASSLTGSGANVLTF; cdr3_nt: TGCGCCAGCAGCCTGACCGGGTCTGGGGCCAACGTCCTGACTTTC
cdr3_length: 15; j_call: TRBJ1-1; clone_size: .; d_call: TRBD1; v_call: TRBV6-4; cdr3_aa: CASRATGGLYTEAFF; cdr3_nt: TGTGCCAGCAGAGCTACAGGGGGCCTCTACACTGAAGCTTTCTTT
cdr3_length: 13; j_call: TRBJ1-5; clone_size: .; d_call: .; v_call: TRBV27; cdr3_aa: CASQKGVNQPQHF; cdr3_nt: TGTGCCAGCCAGAAGGGGGTCAATCAGCCCCAGCATTTT
cdr3_length: 16; j_call: TRBJ2-1; clone_size: .; d_call: TRBD2; v_call: TRBV27; cdr3_aa: CASSLYTSGDTGEQFF; cdr3_nt: TGTGCCAGCAGTTTATATACTAGCGGGGATACGGGTGAGCAGTTCTTC
cdr3_length: 18; j_call: TRBJ2-3; clone_size: .; d_call: TRBD2; v_call: TRBV5-4; cdr3_aa: CASSLALAGGLRTDTQYF; cdr3_nt: TGTGCCAGCAGCTTGGCTCTAGCGGGGGGCCTTAGAACAGATACGCAGTATTTT
cdr3_length: 15; j_call: TRBJ1-5; clone_size: .; d_call: .; v_call: TRBV19; cdr3_aa: CASSPGTPSNQPQHF; cdr3_nt: TGTGCCAGTAGTCCCGGGACACCTAGCAATCAGCCCCAGCATTTT
cdr3_length: 16; j_call: TRBJ1-4; clone_size: .; d_call: TRBD1; v_call: TRBV6-6; cdr3_aa: CASLLGTALLGEKLFF; cdr3_nt: TGTGCCAGCCTACTGGGGACAGCCCTCCTGGGTGAAAAACTGTTTTTT